This paragraph covers one TCR beta chain sequence. The target antigen is unknown. These data come from a study of post-analysis software for immune sequencing data. The wider study: The disease courses spanned relapsing-remitting, secondary progressive and progressive-relapsing forms of multiple sclerosis.

Unique molecular identifiers tagged the TCR beta cDNA libraries. The T cell input of roughly 0.95 to 10 million gave around 540,000 cDNA molecules. Each CDR3 protein is one row after TCRdb ran MiXCR on the PCR reads. The table has about 770,000 distinct CDR3 sequences, about 45% seen once. Study-level points and caveats: The study found TRBV5-6, TRBV5-1 and TRBV20-1 among a few TRBV segments more frequent in patients than controls. Pronounced co-clustering by F measure was evident among identically batched samples. Normalized Chao1 diversity in multiple sclerosis patients fell significantly below that of controls.

Trimming left V 5 bases short and J 1 base short, with 17 bases between. CDR1 and CDR2 from the germline V gene are SGHTA and FQGTGA. This CDR3 region has 16 residues. The TCR sequence derives from a girl aged 5 to 17 with multiple sclerosis. Sequenced material: blood. The chain links TRBV7-3 to TRBJ1-1; D is perhaps TRBD1 (6 bases). CDR3 coding DNA: TGTGCCAGCAGCCAAAGGGGGGTGGGCTCGAACACTGAAGCTTTCTTT. Translation: CASSQRGVGSNTEAFF.